What follows are 17 T cell receptor beta chains derived from one specimen sequenced in a study of post-analysis software for immune sequencing data. cDNA libraries of TCR beta carried unique molecular identifiers. TCRdb independently ran MiXCR on the PCR reads; one entry per CDR3 protein. The data contain hundreds of thousands of distinct CDR3 sequences, less than 45% of them singletons. These receptors are not linked to any known antigen. Study results and limitations: In patients, TRBV5-6, TRBV5-1 and TRBV20-1 belonged to five TRBV segments found more frequently than in controls.

Material: blood. These receptors came from a girl aged 10 to 17 with multiple sclerosis.

On this clonotype: At one end the junction does not follow the germline gene, possibly because of a read error. V gene TRBV7-7 combines with J gene TRBJ1-2; no firm D call. The germline V gene has CDR1 SSHAT and CDR2 FNYEAQ (reference sequence). There are 18 residues in the CDR3. CDR3 protein: CASSLAPLGGLRAHGYTF. The CDR3 nucleotides are TGTGCTAGCAGCTTAGCCCCCTTGGGTGGGCTCCGAGCCCATGGCTACACCTTC.

This clonotype turned up a few times. The J gene is TRBJ2-7, the V gene TRBV9; 9 nucleotides line up with TRBD2. The J call is uncertain, as TRBJ2-5 better fits the DNA end. Per the germline V gene, CDR1 is SGDLS and CDR2 is YYNGEE. This CDR3 is built from 17 residues. Here the CDR3 DNA reads TGTGCCAGCAGCGTAGAAGAGGCGGGAGGGTCTGAAGAGACCCAGTACTTC. As protein: CASSVEEAGGSEETQYF.

The chain joins TRBV9 to TRBJ2-1; tentative D call: TRBD2 (7 bases). The V gene's germline CDR1 is SGDLS and CDR2 YYNGEE. V was pared by 0 bases and J by 4 bases, with 17 bases between. There are 17 residues in the CDR3. The CDR3 loop is CASSVDSGGAWYNEQFF. DNA for the CDR3: TGTGCCAGCAGCGTAGATTCGGGGGGCGCTTGGTACAATGAGCAGTTCTTC. The full variable domain, in which reference TRBV9 and TRBJ2-1 provide the parts outside the CDR3, is DSGVTQTPKHLITATGQRVTLRCSPRSGDLSVYWYQQSLDQGLQFLIQYYNGEERAKGNILERFSAQQFPDLHSELNLSSLELGDSALYFCASSVDSGGAWYNEQFFGPGTRLTVL.

The chain couples TRBV28 to TRBJ2-5, with D perhaps being TRBD1 or TRBD2 (6 bases each). Germline loops: CDR1 MDHEN, CDR2 SYDVKM. V lost 3 bases and J lost 4, with 21 bases in between. The CDR3 totals 17 residues. The CDR3 sequence is CASSLPHRGGLGETQYF. The CDR3 DNA reads TGTGCCAGCAGTTTGCCCCATCGAGGGGGGCTAGGAGAGACCCAGTACTTC.

This clonotype has ten or more counts. V and J are TRBV4-1 and TRBJ2-1; 8 nucleotides align to TRBD2. Germline V gene sequence: CDR1 MGHRA, CDR2 YSYEKL. The CDR3 contains 16 residues. The V segment lost 1 base and the J segment 4 bases; nucleotides outside the gene matches: 6. The CDR3 DNA reads as TGCGCCAGCAGCCAAGTAAGACTAGCGAATTACAATGAGCAGTTCTTC. Encoded protein: CASSQVRLANYNEQFF.

The chain is built from TRBV7-2 and TRBJ2-1; possibly TRBD1 for D (6 bases). V dropped 5 bases and J dropped 8 bases, with 13 bases sitting between them. From germline, CDR1 is SGHTA and CDR2 FQGNSA. The CDR3 has 13 residues. The CDR3 sequence is CASSTTGIDEQFF. In DNA form, the CDR3 reads TGTGCCAGCAGCACAACAGGGATCGATGAGCAGTTCTTC.

This clonotype was found a few times. The chain links TRBV15 to TRBJ2-1; unclear D gene. The CDR3 consists of 15 residues. V lost 0 bases and J lost 0, with 6 bases in between. In germline, CDR1 is LNHNV, CDR2 YYDKDF (reference sequence). CDR3 sequence (DNA): TGTGCCACCAGCAGAGACAGCAGCTCCTACAATGAGCAGTTCTTC. Protein product: CATSRDSSSYNEQFF.

The chain couples TRBV28 to TRBJ2-1, with D possibly being TRBD1 or TRBD2 (5 bases each). Between the trimmed V and J ends, which lost 5 bases and 1 base, there was a span of 12 bases. Germline V gene lookup returns CDR1 MDHEN and CDR2 SYDVKM. The CDR3 covers 15 residues. In DNA form, the CDR3 reads TGTGCCAGCAGTCTCTACGGGGCGTCCTACAATGAGCAGTTCTTC. Translated, it gives CASSLYGASYNEQFF.

There are a few counts of this clonotype. This chain joins TRBV20-1 and TRBJ2-5, with a tentative D call TRBD1 (5 bases). The end of the DNA fits TRBJ2-7 better, so the J call may be wrong. The CDR3 length is 13 residues. Germline V gene data show CDR1 as DFQATT and CDR2 as SNEGSKA (reference sequence). In DNA form, the CDR3 reads TGCAGTGGACGCGCCCGTAAGGGGAACGAGCAGTACTTC. Translation gives CSGRARKGNEQYF.

The chain couples TRBV6-6 to TRBJ1-5, with D perhaps matching TRBD1 (5 bases). V lost 10 bases to trimming and J lost 0 bases, with 16 bases between them. Germline V CDR1 and CDR2: MNHNY, SVGAGI (reference sequence). CDR3 length: 15 amino acids. As DNA, the CDR3 is TGTGCCACCGGGGGGGAGGGTCATAGCAATCAGCCCCAGCATTTT. It specifies CATGGEGHSNQPQHF.

The genes are TRBV14 and TRBJ2-7, with D unclear. There are 13 residues in the CDR3. Trimming shortened V by 1 base and J by 5 bases, and 9 bases separated the two germline ends. Per germline, CDR1 SGHDN and CDR2 FVKESK. The CDR3 nucleotides read TGTGCCAGCAGCCAAGGACAAATCGACGAGCAGTACTTC. It specifies CASSQGQIDEQYF.

The rearrangement joins TRBV5-6 to TRBJ2-7; D is possibly TRBD1 (5 bases). The length of the CDR3 is 14 residues. The V end was cut by 2 bases, the J end by 2 bases, with 11 bases between. The germline V gene encodes CDR1 SGHDT and CDR2 YYEEEE. The CDR3 loop is CASSFSPGTYEQYF. The CDR3 DNA sequence: TGTGCCAGCAGCTTCTCTCCAGGGACCTACGAGCAGTACTTC.

The V call is TRBV11-2, the J call TRBJ2-7; D remains ambiguous. The CDR3 consists of 14 residues. V dropped 5 bases and J dropped 0 bases, with 11 bases sitting between them. Germline V gene sequence: CDR1 SGHAT, CDR2 FQNNGV. The CDR3 sequence is CASSMDPSSYEQYF. In DNA form, the CDR3 reads TGTGCCAGCAGCATGGACCCGAGCTCCTACGAGCAGTACTTC.

DNA of the CDR3: TGCGCCAGCAGCCCAGGGGGACTAGCGGGACTCGGGGAGCTGTTTTTT. Translated: CASSPGGLAGLGELFF. V usage is TRBV4-3 and J usage is TRBJ2-2; TRBD2 agrees at 13 bases. After removal of 4 bases from V and 7 bases from J, the junction contained 6 bases not matched to a gene. The CDR3 loop spans 16 amino acids. The germline CDR1 and CDR2 sequences are LGHNA and YSLEER.

This clonotype has a single count. This sequence joins TRBV6-2 or TRBV6-3 and TRBJ2-5; perhaps D is TRBD1 or TRBD2 (6 bases each). V dropped 4 bases and J dropped 5 bases, with 17 bases sitting between them. Germline V gives CDR1 MNHEY, CDR2 SVGEGT. The CDR3 sequence is 15 residues long. The CDR3 reads CASSFSGARKETQYF. As DNA, the CDR3 is TGTGCCAGCAGTTTCTCGGGGGCACGCAAGGAGACCCAGTACTTC.

The chain combines TRBV7-2 with TRBJ2-5; D may be TRBD2 (6 bases). The CDR3 consists of 15 residues. The germline V gene has CDR1 SGHTA and CDR2 FQGNSA. With 1 base removed from V and 2 bases from J, the gap between germline ends came to 11 bases. The CDR3, as DNA: TGTGCCAGCAGCTTAGGGGGGGTCGTACAAGAGACCCAGTACTTC. Protein sequence: CASSLGGVVQETQYF. Full variable domain (remainder filled in from reference TRBV7-2 and TRBJ2-5): GAGVSQSPSNKVTEKGKDVELRCDPISGHTALYWYRQSLGQGLEFLIYFQGNSAPDKSGLPSDRFSAERTGGSVSTLTIQRTQQEDSAVYLCASSLGGVVQETQYFGPGTRLLVL.

This clonotype was found once. The V call is TRBV13, the J call TRBJ1-1; D is undetermined. CDR1 is PRHDT, CDR2 FYEKMQ, per germline (reference sequence). The CDR3 sequence is 13 residues long. Trimming took 2 bases from V and 5 from J, leaving 9 bases between them. The CDR3 reads CASSLSETTEAFF. CDR3 coding DNA: TGTGCCAGCAGCTTATCTGAGACGACTGAAGCTTTCTTT.